What follows are 19 T cell receptor beta chains derived from one specimen sequenced in a study of T cell responses to AZD1222 COVID-19 vaccine. The method was immunoSEQ multiplex PCR; TCRdb's version includes in-frame clones alone and lacks a portion of them. Among 84,000 or so clones listed, about 85% were seen once. The material was peripheral blood, obtained on day 0 of AZD1222 vaccination. These receptors were taken from an adult in good health.

The chain carries TRBV18 and TRBJ2-7, with TRBD2 identical over 9 bases. Germline CDR1 reads KGHSH; CDR2 reads LQKENI. The length of the CDR3 is 14 residues. Trimming cost V 3 bases and J 5 bases; bases outside gene matches: 5. This CDR3 reads CASSPLSGSNEQYF. In DNA form, the CDR3 reads TGTGCCAGCTCACCCCTTAGCGGGAGCAACGAGCAGTACTTC.

The chain joins TRBV7-2 to TRBJ1-5; possible D gene TRBD1, 5 bases. V gave up 5 bases and J gave up 2 bases, with 10 bases separating them. The length of the CDR3 is 14 residues. Germline V gives CDR1 SGHTA, CDR2 FQGNSA. CDR3 coding DNA: TGTGCCAGCAGCCCATGGGGGGGCAATCAGCCCCAGCATTTT. Its protein product is CASSPWGGNQPQHF.

J is TRBJ1-1 and V is TRBV2, with 7 bases aligning to TRBD1. Germline loops: CDR1 SNHLY, CDR2 FYNNEI. The J segment lost 4 bases and the V segment lost 9 bases, leaving 5 bases of the junction unmatched. The CDR3 is 12 residues long. CDR3 residues: CARDDRATEAFF. The DNA for the CDR3 is TGTGCCAGAGACGACAGGGCCACTGAAGCTTTCTTT.

In this sample, this clone turned up once. The chain uses TRBV6-6 and TRBJ1-2, with D unclear. Germline V gives CDR1 MNHNY, CDR2 SVGAGI (reference sequence). The CDR3 totals 14 residues. V was trimmed by 10 bases and J by 0 bases, leaving 15 bases between them. This CDR3 reads CATCLGSPNYGYTF. The CDR3 DNA reads TGTGCCACCTGTCTCGGGAGTCCTAACTATGGCTACACCTTC.

CDR3 residues: CASSGGDTEAFF. As DNA, the CDR3 is TGTGCCAGCAGCGGAGGGGACACTGAAGCTTTCTTT. The chain carries TRBV9 and TRBJ1-1, with a weak D call TRBD1 (5 bases). V lost 3 bases, J lost 3 bases, and 6 bases lay in between. CDR3 size: 12 residues. CDR1 and CDR2 from the germline V gene are SGDLS and YYNGEE.

This chain connects TRBV11-3 to TRBJ2-2; D remains ambiguous. V was cut by 5 bases and J by 1 base, with 14 bases left in between. From germline, CDR1 is SGHNT and CDR2 YENEEA. CDR3 length: 16 residues. The CDR3 sequence: CASSLELAVNTGELFF. In DNA form, the CDR3 reads TGTGCCAGCAGCCTTGAACTTGCGGTGAACACCGGGGAGCTGTTTTTT.

V and J are TRBV6-5 and TRBJ1-2; the D is unclear. Between the trimmed V and J ends, which lost 7 bases and 0 bases, there was a span of 12 bases. The CDR3 is 14 residues long. CDR1 and CDR2 (germline): MNHEY, SVGAGI. The DNA of the CDR3 is TGTGCCAGCAATTCCGGGAACTCTAACTATGGCTACACCTTC. This gives the protein CASNSGNSNYGYTF.

The V and J genes are TRBV3-1 (or the pseudogene TRBV3-2) and TRBJ2-3; TRBD2 matches at 9 bases. Germline V gives CDR1 LGHDT, CDR2 YNNKEL (reference sequence). The V and J ends lost 1 base and 6 bases, in that order; junction bases with no gene match: 8. This CDR3 region has 16 residues. CDR3 loop: CASSQVLGGRGDTQYF. CDR3 in DNA: TGTGCCAGCAGCCAAGTTTTGGGCGGGAGGGGTGATACGCAGTATTTT.

The table lists this clone with a count of one. The chain employs TRBV6-1 and TRBJ1-1; TRBD1 matches 9 bases. Germline lookup yields CDR1 MNHNS and CDR2 SASEGT. V lost 0 bases to trimming and J lost 10 bases; unmatched junction nucleotides: 12. The CDR3 contains 16 residues. The DNA of the CDR3 is TGTGCCAGCAGTGAAGCGCACACTCGGGACAGGGACATAGCTTTCTTT. It yields the protein CASSEAHTRDRDIAFF.

This CDR3 reads CASSPRDRGGYTF. The CDR3 DNA is TGTGCCAGCAGCCCAAGAGATCGCGGTGGCTACACCTTC. V gene TRBV9 combines with J gene TRBJ1-2, with D unresolved. Germline assignment: CDR1 SGDLS and CDR2 YYNGEE. The CDR3 has 13 residues. Trimming removed 4 bases from V and 7 bases from J, with 14 bases in between.

This chain links TRBV5-1 with TRBJ2-3, with 12 bases aligning to TRBD2. Looked up from germline, CDR1 is SGHRS and CDR2 is YFSETQ. The CDR3 spans 16 residues. J was trimmed by 3 bases and V by 4 bases; bases with no gene match: 6. DNA of the CDR3: TGCGCCAGCAGCCTGACTAGCGGGAGAGGTACAGATACGCAGTATTTT. It codes for CASSLTSGRGTDTQYF.

The CDR3 is CASSLVPSGQETQYF. In DNA form, the CDR3 reads TGCGCCAGCAGCTTGGTTCCCTCCGGCCAAGAGACCCAGTACTTC. The chain uses TRBV5-1 and TRBJ2-5; D is ambiguous. Trimming removed 0 bases at V and 1 base at J, with 10 bases between. The CDR3 contains 15 residues. The germline gives CDR1 SGHRS, CDR2 YFSETQ.

This chain connects TRBV29-1 to TRBJ2-7, with D possibly TRBD1 on 6 matching bases. The CDR3 sequence is 12 residues long. Germline-derived CDR1 and CDR2 are SQVTM and ANQGSEA. V shed 4 bases and J shed 4 bases, with 11 bases lying between them. CDR3 nucleotides: TGCAGCGTTGTAATGGACAGATACGAGCAGTACTTC. Translating gives CSVVMDRYEQYF.

Concerning this clone itself: Other nucleotide sequences from this sample produce the same CDR3. The chain uses TRBV6-5 and TRBJ2-2; 8 bases map to TRBD2. V trimming: 6 bases; J trimming: 3 bases; junction bases outside the gene matches: 3. The CDR3 runs to 14 residues. CDR1 is MNHEY and CDR2 is SVGAGI in the germline V gene. The CDR3 nucleotides are TGTGCCAGCAGGAGCGGGGGAGACACCGGGGAGCTGTTTTTT. Its protein product is CASRSGGDTGELFF.

The gene calls are TRBV10-3 and TRBJ1-1; TRBD1 matches 7 bases. The V and J ends lost 2 bases and 4 bases, in that order; junction bases with no gene match: 7. The V gene's germline CDR1 is ENHRY and CDR2 SYGVKD. CDR3 length: 15 residues. Here the CDR3 DNA reads TGTGCCATCAGTGAGACACAGGGGAGTCGCACTGAAGCTTTCTTT. This gives the protein CAISETQGSRTEAFF.

This chain links TRBV25-1 with TRBJ2-3; 7 nucleotides line up with TRBD2. The germline V gene has CDR1 MGHDK and CDR2 SYGVNS. CDR3 size: 16 residues. The ends lost 6 bases at V and 3 bases at J; junction bases unmatched: 12. DNA for the CDR3: TGTGCCAGCAGCGGAGAGGGGCGGGAGTATACAGATACGCAGTATTTT. Protein sequence: CASSGEGREYTDTQYF.

V usage is TRBV2 and J usage is TRBJ1-3; TRBD1 is a possible D gene (5 bases). Trimming cost V 6 bases and J 2 bases, with 17 bases left between them. CDR3 length equals 16 residues. CDR1 SNHLY and CDR2 FYNNEI come from the germline V gene. CDR3 DNA: TGTGCCAGCAGAGCACAAGTGACAGTCGCTGGAAACACCATATATTTT. This codes for CASRAQVTVAGNTIYF.

The chain has TRBV19 and TRBJ1-1; 7 nucleotides agree with TRBD1. V lost 6 bases and J lost 0; bases outside the gene matches: 7. The CDR3 spans 15 residues. Germline-derived CDR1 and CDR2 are LNHDA and SQIVND (reference sequence). The CDR3 DNA reads TGTGCCAGTAGAGTTCTGACAGGGATGAACACTGAAGCTTTCTTT. Its protein is CASRVLTGMNTEAFF.

The CDR3 DNA reads TGTGCCAGCAGTTTAGGGGTCGGGATAAATGGCTACACCTTC. Protein: CASSLGVGINGYTF. The chain uses TRBV28 and TRBJ1-2; D gene uncertain. This CDR3 has 14 amino acids. Trimming pared 2 bases from V and 6 bases from J, leaving 13 bases between. Germline V lookup: CDR1 MDHEN, CDR2 SYDVKM.